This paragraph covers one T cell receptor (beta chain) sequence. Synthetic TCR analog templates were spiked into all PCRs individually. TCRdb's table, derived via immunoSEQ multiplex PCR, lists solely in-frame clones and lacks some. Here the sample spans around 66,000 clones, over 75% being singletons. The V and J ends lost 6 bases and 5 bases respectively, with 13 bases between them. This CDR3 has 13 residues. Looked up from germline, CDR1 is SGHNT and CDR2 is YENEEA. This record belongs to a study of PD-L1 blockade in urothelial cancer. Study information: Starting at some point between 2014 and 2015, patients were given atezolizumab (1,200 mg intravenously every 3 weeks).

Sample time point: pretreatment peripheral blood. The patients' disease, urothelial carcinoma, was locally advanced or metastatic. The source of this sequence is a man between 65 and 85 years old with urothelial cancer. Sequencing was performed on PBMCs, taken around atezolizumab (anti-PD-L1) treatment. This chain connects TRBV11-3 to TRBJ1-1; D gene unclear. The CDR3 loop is CASSLTPVTEAFF. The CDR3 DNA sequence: TGTGCCAGCAGTCTTACCCCGGTGACTGAAGCTTTCTTT. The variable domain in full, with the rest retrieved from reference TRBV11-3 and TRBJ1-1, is EAGVVQSPRYKIIEKKQPVAFWCNPISGHNTLYWYLQNLGQGPELLIRYENEEAVDDSQLPKDRFSAERLKGVDSTLKIQPAELGDSAVYLCASSLTPVTEAFFGQGTRLTVV.